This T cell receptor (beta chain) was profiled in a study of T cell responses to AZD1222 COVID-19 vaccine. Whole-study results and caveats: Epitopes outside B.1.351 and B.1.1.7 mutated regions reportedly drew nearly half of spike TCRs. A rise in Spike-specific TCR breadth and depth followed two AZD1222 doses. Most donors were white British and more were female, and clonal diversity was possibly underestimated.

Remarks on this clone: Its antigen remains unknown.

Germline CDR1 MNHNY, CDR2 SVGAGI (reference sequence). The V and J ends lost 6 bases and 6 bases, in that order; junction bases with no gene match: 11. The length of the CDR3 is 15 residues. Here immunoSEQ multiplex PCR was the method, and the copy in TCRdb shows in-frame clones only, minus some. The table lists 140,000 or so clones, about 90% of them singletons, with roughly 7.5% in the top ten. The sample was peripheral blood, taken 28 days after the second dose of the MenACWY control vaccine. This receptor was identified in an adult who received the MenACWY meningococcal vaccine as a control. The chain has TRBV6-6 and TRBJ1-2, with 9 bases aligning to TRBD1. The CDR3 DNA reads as TGTGCCAGCAGACAAACCGGGACAGGGATAGATGGCTACACCTTC. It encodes CASRQTGTGIDGYTF.